These 23 T cell receptor beta chains originate from one sample sequenced in a study of T cell changes during pregnancy in multiple sclerosis. Some clones are missing from TCRdb's copy, which holds only in-frame ones; the method was immunoSEQ multiplex PCR. The data hold more than 35,000 clones, with around 90% observed a single time. The material was CD4+ T cells from peripheral blood mononuclear cells, obtained after pregnancy. Every receptor here comes from a female donor in good health, enrolled as a control in a pregnancy study.

The rearrangement joins TRBV19 to TRBJ2-5; 13 bases are a match to TRBD2. V lost 6 bases to trimming and J lost 5 bases; unmatched junction nucleotides: 9. Germline V gene lookup returns CDR1 LNHDA and CDR2 SQIVND (reference sequence). This CDR3 is built from 16 residues. CDR3 sequence (DNA): TGTGCCAGTAGGGGGGGGCGACTAGCGGGAGGTGAGACCCAGTACTTC. Residues: CASRGGRLAGGETQYF. Full variable domain (remainder filled in from reference TRBV19 and TRBJ2-5): DGGITQSPKYLFRKEGQNVTLSCEQNLNHDAMYWYRQDPGQGLRLIYYSQIVNDFQKGDIAEGYSVSREKKESFPLTVTSAQKNPTAFYLCASRGGRLAGGETQYFGPGTRLLVL.

This sequence joins TRBV9 and TRBJ2-1, with 11 bases fitting TRBD2. Germline V lookup: CDR1 SGDLS, CDR2 YYNGEE. Germline trimming cut 0 bases from V and 0 bases from J; bases unmatched to any gene: 8. This CDR3 spans 19 amino acids. This chain's CDR3 is CASSVASGGSMSSYNEQFF. DNA of the CDR3: TGTGCCAGCAGCGTAGCTAGCGGGGGGAGTATGAGCTCCTACAATGAGCAGTTCTTC. The complete variable domain, with remaining parts taken from reference TRBV9 and TRBJ2-1, reads DSGVTQTPKHLITATGQRVTLRCSPRSGDLSVYWYQQSLDQGLQFLIQYYNGEERAKGNILERFSAQQFPDLHSELNLSSLELGDSALYFCASSVASGGSMSSYNEQFFGPGTRLTVL.

The rearrangement links TRBV19 to TRBJ2-3; tentative D call: TRBD1 (7 bases). CDR1 and CDR2 (germline): LNHDA, SQIVND (reference sequence). The CDR3 is made up of 14 amino acids. Trimming shortened V by 6 bases and J by 3 bases, and 13 bases separated the two germline ends. CDR3 protein: CASSRQGGTDTQYF. The CDR3 DNA follows: TGTGCCAGTAGCCGGCAGGGGGGAACAGATACGCAGTATTTT. Complete variable domain (other parts from reference TRBV19 and TRBJ2-3): DGGITQSPKYLFRKEGQNVTLSCEQNLNHDAMYWYRQDPGQGLRLIYYSQIVNDFQKGDIAEGYSVSREKKESFPLTVTSAQKNPTAFYLCASSRQGGTDTQYFGPGTRLTVL.

The rearrangement links TRBV5-6 to TRBJ1-6; TRBD1 matches 8 bases. From germline, CDR1 is SGHDT and CDR2 YYEEEE. This CDR3 spans 14 amino acids. V shed 0 bases, J shed 11 bases, and the junction held 4 bases outside the gene matches. The CDR3 bases are TGTGCCAGCAGCTTGGAACAGGGGGTAACACCCCTCCACTTT. Amino acids: CASSLEQGVTPLHF. The variable domain in full, completed from reference TRBV5-6 and TRBJ1-6, reads DAGVTQSPTHLIKTRGQQVTLRCSPKSGHDTVSWYQQALGQGPQFIFQYYEEEERQRGNFPDRFSGHQFPNYSSELNVNALLLGDSALYLCASSLEQGVTPLHFGNGTRLTVT.

The chain is built from TRBV5-4 and TRBJ1-3; D is undetermined. CDR1 is SGHNT and CDR2 is YYREEE in the germline V gene (reference sequence). The CDR3 has 15 amino acids. The V and J ends lost 6 bases and 4 bases respectively, with 17 bases between them. CDR3 region: CASTQDGVSGNTIYF. CDR3 in DNA: TGTGCCAGCACCCAAGACGGGGTCTCAGGAAACACCATATATTTT.

The V gene is TRBV4-3, the J gene TRBJ2-1, with 7 bases matching TRBD2. Losses at the gene ends were 0 bases for V and 7 bases for J; bases not matched to a gene: 12. This CDR3 spans 17 amino acids. Per germline, CDR1 LGHNA and CDR2 YSLEER. Written as DNA, the CDR3 is TGCGCCAGCAGCCAAGACCCCAGCGGGGCGTTGTTAAATGAGCAGTTCTTC. The encoded protein is CASSQDPSGALLNEQFF.

V is TRBV29-1 and J is TRBJ2-2; perhaps TRBD1 as D (6 bases). CDR1 is SQVTM and CDR2 is ANQGSEA in the germline V gene. Trimming removed 3 bases at V and 0 bases at J, with 11 bases between. CDR3 length equals 15 residues. This CDR3 reads CSVEPGTTNTGELFF. CDR3 DNA sequence: TGCAGCGTTGAGCCCGGGACAACGAACACCGGGGAGCTGTTTTTT.

This rearrangement joins TRBV5-4 to TRBJ1-4; D unresolved. Germline V gene data show CDR1 as SGHNT and CDR2 as YYREEE (reference sequence). The CDR3 has 15 residues. V lost 4 bases and J 1 base, leaving 11 bases between the germline ends. The CDR3: CASSPTSGTNEKLFF. DNA of the CDR3: TGTGCCAGCAGCCCGACCTCGGGAACTAATGAAAAACTGTTTTTT.

The V gene is TRBV19, the J gene TRBJ1-4; D is ambiguous. V was pared by 0 bases and J by 8 bases, with 13 bases between. CDR1 and CDR2 from the germline V gene are LNHDA and SQIVND (reference sequence). The CDR3 sequence is 15 residues long. The DNA of the CDR3 is TGTGCCAGTAGTATAGATTGGAGGTGGAGGGAAAAACTGTTTTTT. Protein sequence: CASSIDWRWREKLFF. Together with reference TRBV19 and TRBJ1-4, the CDR3 gives the full variable domain: DGGITQSPKYLFRKEGQNVTLSCEQNLNHDAMYWYRQDPGQGLRLIYYSQIVNDFQKGDIAEGYSVSREKKESFPLTVTSAQKNPTAFYLCASSIDWRWREKLFFGSGTQLSVL.

The V gene is TRBV10-3, the J gene TRBJ1-2; TRBD1 is a possible D gene (6 bases). Germline V gene lookup returns CDR1 ENHRY and CDR2 SYGVKD. Trimming took off 3 bases at V and 4 bases at J, with 12 bases between the two ends. This CDR3 is 14 amino acids long. This chain's CDR3 is CAISEPDRPYGYTF. In nucleotides, the CDR3 is TGTGCCATCAGTGAACCCGACAGGCCCTATGGCTACACCTTC.

J is TRBJ2-4 and V is TRBV29-1; TRBD1 aligns across 8 bases. CDR1 and CDR2 (germline): SQVTM, ANQGSEA. The CDR3 covers 18 residues. The V gene end was trimmed by 6 bases and the J gene end by 3 bases; junction bases not matched to a gene: 19. CDR3: CSVRGRPGGVRVKNIQYF. DNA of the CDR3: TGCAGCGTCCGGGGTCGCCCAGGGGGCGTAAGGGTCAAAAACATTCAGTACTTC.

V gene TRBV5-1 combines with J gene TRBJ1-4; D is unresolved. Germline V gene lookup returns CDR1 SGHRS and CDR2 YFSETQ. The CDR3 covers 14 residues. The germline V and J ends were trimmed by 4 bases and 7 bases, with 14 bases remaining between them. The CDR3 reads CASSPTTSIEKLFF. The CDR3 DNA follows: TGCGCCAGCAGCCCGACGACAAGCATTGAAAAACTGTTTTTT. Variable domain in full (rest from reference TRBV5-1 and TRBJ1-4): KAGVTQTPRYLIKTRGQQVTLSCSPISGHRSVSWYQQTPGQGLQFLFEYFSETQRNKGNFPGRFSGRQFSNSRSEMNVSTLELGDSALYLCASSPTTSIEKLFFGSGTQLSVL.

The chain carries TRBV9 and TRBJ1-3; 8 nucleotides line up with TRBD1. V gave up 0 bases and J gave up 6 bases; unmatched junction bases: 8. The CDR3 runs to 16 residues. Germline CDR1 SGDLS, CDR2 YYNGEE. The CDR3 DNA reads as TGTGCCAGCAGCGTAGAGAACGCAGGGGGCTTAAACACCATATATTTT. It yields the protein CASSVENAGGLNTIYF.

V gene TRBV5-1 combines with J gene TRBJ2-7, with 10 bases fitting TRBD1. There are 14 residues in the CDR3. Germline assignment: CDR1 SGHRS and CDR2 YFSETQ. The junction had 6 bases not matched to a gene; V was cut back by 3 bases and J by 6 bases. The CDR3 spells CASSWDRGRSEQYF. CDR3 coding DNA: TGCGCCAGCAGCTGGGACAGGGGACGTAGCGAGCAGTACTTC.

This chain links TRBV7-9 with TRBJ2-1; 11 bases map to TRBD2. J lost 4 bases, V lost 5 bases, and 10 bases had no gene match. The CDR3 extends over 17 amino acids. Germline values: CDR1 SEHNR, CDR2 FQNEAQ (reference sequence). For the CDR3, the DNA is TGTGCCAGCAGCAAAGGACTAGCGGGTTCGATATACAATGAGCAGTTCTTC. It is translated as CASSKGLAGSIYNEQFF. The full variable domain, completed using reference TRBV7-9 and TRBJ2-1, is DTGVSQNPRHKITKRGQNVTFRCDPISEHNRLYWYRQTLGQGPEFLTYFQNEAQLEKSRLLSDRFSAERPKGSFSTLEIQRTEQGDSAMYLCASSKGLAGSIYNEQFFGPGTRLTVL.

The chain has TRBV6-1 and TRBJ1-6; TRBD1 matches at 10 bases. This CDR3 has 14 amino acids. Trimming removed 8 bases from V and 9 bases from J; junction bases left unmatched: 7. Germline V gene lookup returns CDR1 MNHNS and CDR2 SASEGT. The CDR3 sequence: CASQPWTGGSPLHF. CDR3 sequence (DNA): TGTGCCAGCCAACCATGGACAGGGGGTTCACCCCTCCACTTT.

The V call is TRBV14, the J call TRBJ1-2; 7 bases are shared with TRBD1. V dropped 0 bases and J dropped 1; count of bases not matched to a gene: 11. Germline lookup yields CDR1 SGHDN and CDR2 FVKESK. The CDR3 runs to 18 residues. The CDR3 region has the DNA TGTGCCAGCAGCCAAGAACTTAGCGTGGGGACAGTTAACTATGGCTACACCTTC. Its protein product is CASSQELSVGTVNYGYTF.

This clone has just a few counts. The J gene is TRBJ1-6, the V gene TRBV13; the D is unclear. V was pared by 4 bases and J by 3 bases, with 13 bases between. In germline, CDR1 is PRHDT, CDR2 FYEKMQ (reference sequence). The CDR3 sequence is 16 residues long. CDR3 sequence (DNA): TGTGCCAGCAGCTCGCAGCGGTCGCACTATAATTCACCCCTCCACTTT. This encodes CASSSQRSHYNSPLHF.

This chain connects TRBV19 to TRBJ2-6; possible D gene TRBD2, 5 bases. Trimming pared 2 bases from V and 2 bases from J, leaving 10 bases between. The CDR3 extends over 16 amino acids. Germline loops: CDR1 LNHDA, CDR2 SQIVND (reference sequence). The CDR3 spells CASSIPRGTGANVLTF. CDR3 DNA sequence: TGTGCCAGTAGTATACCGCGAGGGACTGGGGCCAACGTCCTGACTTTC.

V gene TRBV5-6 combines with J gene TRBJ2-3, with 11 bases that match TRBD1. The CDR3 length is 16 residues. CDR1 and CDR2 (germline): SGHDT, YYEEEE. The V and J ends lost 2 bases and 4 bases, in that order; junction bases with no gene match: 6. The CDR3 region is CASSLGQGALADTQYF. The CDR3 bases are TGTGCCAGCAGCTTAGGACAGGGGGCTTTAGCAGATACGCAGTATTTT.

The chain employs TRBV5-6 and TRBJ1-2; possible D gene TRBD1, 6 bases. CDR3 length: 16 residues. CDR1 is SGHDT and CDR2 is YYEEEE in the germline V gene. Trimming removed 1 base at V and 8 bases at J, with 21 bases between. The CDR3 spells CASSLWAGAGQMGYTF. CDR3 nucleotides: TGTGCCAGCAGCTTGTGGGCAGGGGCAGGCCAGATGGGCTACACCTTC.

The V call is TRBV5-4, the J call TRBJ2-3, with D possibly matching TRBD2 (5 bases). This CDR3 has 13 residues. Germline loops: CDR1 SGHNT, CDR2 YYREEE (reference sequence). The V end was cut by 7 bases, the J end by 0 bases, with 9 bases between. The chain's CDR3 is CASSTGSTDTQYF. In DNA, the CDR3 is TGTGCCAGCTCCACGGGGAGCACAGATACGCAGTATTTT. The whole variable domain, filled in from reference TRBV5-4 and TRBJ2-3, reads ETGVTQSPTHLIKTRGQQVTLRCSSQSGHNTVSWYQQALGQGPQFIFQYYREEENGRGNFPPRFSGLQFPNYSSELNVNALELDDSALYLCASSTGSTDTQYFGPGTRLTVL.

The genes are TRBV29-1 and TRBJ2-1; 7 bases fit TRBD1. Germline loops: CDR1 SQVTM, CDR2 ANQGSEA. The junction had 10 bases not matched to a gene; V was cut back by 6 bases and J by 5 bases. CDR3 length equals 14 residues. The CDR3 reads CSVVPGQKNNEQFF. CDR3 bases: TGCAGCGTGGTCCCGGGACAGAAAAACAATGAGCAGTTCTTC.